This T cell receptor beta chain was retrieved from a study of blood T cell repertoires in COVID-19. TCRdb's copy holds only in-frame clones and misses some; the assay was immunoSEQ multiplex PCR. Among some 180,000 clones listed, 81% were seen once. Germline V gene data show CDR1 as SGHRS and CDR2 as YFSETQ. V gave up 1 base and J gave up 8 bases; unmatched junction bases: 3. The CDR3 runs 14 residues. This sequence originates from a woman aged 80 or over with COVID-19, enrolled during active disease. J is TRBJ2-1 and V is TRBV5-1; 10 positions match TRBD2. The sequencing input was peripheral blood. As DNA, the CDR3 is TGCGCCAGCAGCTTGTACAGCGGGAGGGATGAGCAGTTCTTC. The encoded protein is CASSLYSGRDEQFF.